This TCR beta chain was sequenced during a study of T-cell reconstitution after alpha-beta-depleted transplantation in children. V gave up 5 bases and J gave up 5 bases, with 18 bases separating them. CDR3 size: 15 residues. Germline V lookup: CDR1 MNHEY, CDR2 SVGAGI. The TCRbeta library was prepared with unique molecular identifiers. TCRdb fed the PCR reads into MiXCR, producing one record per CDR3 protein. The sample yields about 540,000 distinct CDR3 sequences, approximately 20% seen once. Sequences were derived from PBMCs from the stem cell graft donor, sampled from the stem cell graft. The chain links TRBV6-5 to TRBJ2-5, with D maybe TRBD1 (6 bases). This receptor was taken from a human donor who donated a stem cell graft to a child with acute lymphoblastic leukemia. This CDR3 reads CASSPSAAQGETQYF. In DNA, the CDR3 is TGTGCCAGCAGTCCCTCGGCCGCTCAGGGGGAGACCCAGTACTTC.